The 27 T cell receptor beta chains listed next were all sequenced from one sample in a study of neurological immune-mediated disorders. TCRdb used MiXCR to reprocess the 5' RACE reads, holding one entry per CDR3 protein. The sample carries roughly 74,000 distinct CDR3 sequences, roughly 5.6% recorded once. Specimen: PBMCs. The receptors stem from a man aged 18 to 29 with multiple sclerosis.

This clonotype was counted at least ten times. The chain carries TRBV3-1 and TRBJ2-7, with TRBD2 matching over 11 bases. The CDR3 has 18 amino acids. V shed 1 base, J shed 5 bases, and the junction held 13 bases outside the gene matches. Germline loops: CDR1 LGHDT, CDR2 YNNKEL (reference sequence). CDR3 region: CASSQGTSGRDYIHEQYF. The CDR3 region has the DNA TGTGCCAGCAGCCAAGGGACTAGCGGGCGCGACTATATCCACGAGCAGTACTTC.

V usage is TRBV18 and J usage is TRBJ2-3; 13 bases line up with TRBD2. Losses at the gene ends were 6 bases for V and 3 bases for J; bases not matched to a gene: 3. Germline values: CDR1 KGHSH, CDR2 LQKENI. The CDR3 covers 15 residues. DNA of the CDR3: TGTGCCAGCTCCGGACTAGCGGGAGTGACAGATACGCAGTATTTT. Translated, it gives CASSGLAGVTDTQYF.

This clonotype was counted ten times or more. The rearrangement joins TRBV20-1 to TRBJ2-7; a possible D gene is TRBD1 (6 bases). This CDR3 contains 15 residues. The ends were cut back, 3 bases at V and 3 bases at J, with 18 bases in the middle. Germline loops: CDR1 DFQATT, CDR2 SNEGSKA (reference sequence). As DNA, the CDR3 is TGCAGTGCTAGCGACGAGGACAGAGAATTCTACGAGCAGTACTTC. This encodes CSASDEDREFYEQYF.

This clonotype was detected many times. CDR3 loop: CASSELLRGIEAFF. CDR3 bases: TGTGCCAGCAGTGAACTCTTGAGGGGTATAGAAGCTTTCTTT. V gene TRBV6-1 combines with J gene TRBJ1-1; tentatively, D is TRBD1 (5 bases). The germline gives CDR1 MNHNS, CDR2 SASEGT. This CDR3 spans 14 amino acids. The ends were cut back, 2 bases at V and 8 bases at J, with 15 bases in the middle.

This clonotype was recorded at least ten times. The rearrangement joins TRBV12-3 or TRBV12-4 to TRBJ2-2; 8 bases map to TRBD1. Germline trimming cut 7 bases from V and 6 bases from J; bases unmatched to any gene: 10. This CDR3 is 15 amino acids long. CDR3 residues: CASTPETGVSGELFF. DNA for the CDR3: TGTGCCAGCACCCCCGAGACAGGGGTGTCCGGGGAGCTGTTTTTT.

Turning to this clonotype: A much larger clone differs by one base, so this may be a read error. The chain joins TRBV20-1 to TRBJ2-1, with 7 positions matching TRBD2. Losses at the gene ends were 7 bases for V and 2 bases for J; bases not matched to a gene: 5. Germline CDR1 DFQATT, CDR2 SNEGSKA (reference sequence). CDR3 length equals 13 residues. The CDR3 DNA follows: TGCAGTGTTAGGGCGGGGGCCTACAATGAGCAGTTCTTC. Translation gives CSVRAGAYNEQFF.

This clonotype was recorded many times. The chain is built from TRBV6-1 and TRBJ1-6, with 9 bases that match TRBD1. CDR1 is MNHNS and CDR2 is SASEGT in the germline V gene. J lost 9 bases, V lost 1 base, and 7 bases had no gene match. The CDR3 length is 16 residues. DNA for the CDR3: TGTGCCAGCAGTGAAGTCCCGGGACAGGGTACTTCACCCCTCCACTTT. It specifies CASSEVPGQGTSPLHF.

To note about this clonotype: It may be a read error: a sequence one base away is much more abundant. The chain employs TRBV20-1 and TRBJ2-7; TRBD2 is a possible D gene (5 bases). The germline gives CDR1 DFQATT, CDR2 SNEGSKA (reference sequence). The CDR3 loop spans 14 amino acids. The CDR3 reads CGARLSGSSYEQYF. The CDR3 region has the DNA TGCGGTGCTAGGCTTTCGGGAAGCTCCTACGAGCAGTACTTC.

This clonotype was counted at least ten times. V is TRBV4-3 and J is TRBJ2-1; no clear D gene. CDR1 LGHNA and CDR2 YSLEER come from the germline V gene. The CDR3 spans 15 residues. The V end lost 4 bases, the J end lost 0 bases, and 10 bases lay between the germline ends. As DNA, the CDR3 is TGCGCCAGCAGCCCGCGAACTTACTCCTACAATGAGCAGTTCTTC. Translating gives CASSPRTYSYNEQFF.

This clonotype was seen ten or more times. V is TRBV20-1 and J is TRBJ2-2, with 8 bases fitting TRBD2. Unmatched junction bases numbered 20, after V lost 5 bases and J lost 3 bases. The CDR3 runs to 19 residues. Germline V CDR1 and CDR2: DFQATT, SNEGSKA (reference sequence). The CDR3 sequence is CSAPQGMSSGRGDTGELFF. CDR3 sequence (DNA): TGCAGTGCTCCCCAAGGAATGTCCAGCGGGAGAGGTGACACCGGGGAGCTGTTTTTT.

This clonotype was counted a few times. The chain carries TRBV6-2 or TRBV6-3 and TRBJ2-1, with unresolved D. CDR1 is MNHEY, CDR2 SVGEGT, per germline. V was shortened by 0 bases and J by 3 bases, with 3 bases between the two germline ends. The CDR3 totals 13 residues. Here the CDR3 DNA reads TGTGCCAGCAGTTACTCGATCTACAATGAGCAGTTCTTC. Its protein is CASSYSIYNEQFF.

This clonotype was counted ten times or more. CDR3 region: CAISESSGSGANVLTF. CDR3 nucleotides: TGTGCCATCAGTGAGTCGTCAGGCTCTGGGGCCAACGTCCTGACTTTC. This chain links TRBV10-3 with TRBJ2-6; D is ambiguous. V gave up 0 bases and J gave up 0 bases, with 6 bases separating them. The CDR3 extends over 16 amino acids. CDR1 is ENHRY, CDR2 SYGVKD, per germline.

This sequence joins TRBV18 and TRBJ2-3, with 9 bases matching TRBD2. CDR3 length: 16 amino acids. Trimming took 0 bases from V and 4 from J; bases not matched to a gene: 5. CDR1 is KGHSH and CDR2 is LQKENI in the germline V gene. The CDR3 DNA reads as TGTGCCAGCTCACCACCTTGGCTAGCGGGGTCAGATACGCAGTATTTT. Amino acids: CASSPPWLAGSDTQYF.

The chain couples TRBV3-1 to TRBJ2-7; D possibly matches TRBD1 or TRBD2 (5 bases each). CDR1 and CDR2 (germline): LGHDT, YNNKEL (reference sequence). Trimming shortened V by 4 bases and J by 7 bases, and 14 bases separated the two germline ends. The CDR3 loop spans 13 amino acids. The CDR3 loop is CASSRPPWGEQYF. The DNA for the CDR3 is TGTGCCAGCAGCCGGCCCCCCTGGGGGGAGCAGTACTTC.

This clonotype was seen more than once but under ten times. V is TRBV20-1 and J is TRBJ1-2; D remains unclear. CDR3 size: 12 residues. V was cut by 7 bases and J by 5 bases, with 14 bases left in between. Germline V gene lookup returns CDR1 DFQATT and CDR2 SNEGSKA (reference sequence). CDR3 sequence: CSVSNLLYGYTF. CDR3 nucleotide sequence: TGCAGTGTCTCGAACCTACTATATGGCTACACCTTC.

The table lists this clonotype with many counts. The chain employs TRBV28 and TRBJ2-7, with a tentative D call TRBD1 (5 bases). This CDR3 comprises 16 residues. Trimming pared 5 bases from V and 0 bases from J, leaving 17 bases between. Germline V gene lookup returns CDR1 MDHEN and CDR2 SYDVKM. CDR3 amino acids: CASSPVLTESSYEQYF. The CDR3 DNA is TGTGCCAGCAGTCCCGTCCTGACAGAGAGCTCCTACGAGCAGTACTTC.

This clonotype occurred many times. The V call is TRBV5-1, the J call TRBJ2-2; TRBD2 matches 11 bases. CDR3 length: 15 amino acids. The V gene's germline CDR1 is SGHRS and CDR2 YFSETQ. After removal of 4 bases from V and 6 bases from J, the junction contained 5 bases not matched to a gene. CDR3 nucleotides: TGCGCCAGCAGCATACTAGCGGGAGCTGCCGGGGAGCTGTTTTTT. It is translated as CASSILAGAAGELFF.

This clonotype was observed at least ten times. This chain uses TRBV12-3 or TRBV12-4 with TRBJ1-5; 8 nucleotides agree with TRBD1. The CDR3 covers 15 residues. Trimming at V came to 5 bases and at J to 4 bases, leaving 7 bases not matched to a gene. CDR3 residues: CASSPGQGLNQPQHF. The CDR3 DNA is TGTGCCAGCAGTCCTGGACAGGGCCTAAATCAGCCCCAGCATTTT.

This clonotype was detected ten times or more. This sequence joins TRBV12-3 or TRBV12-4 and TRBJ1-5; tentative D call: TRBD1 (5 bases). The CDR3 spans 15 residues. V was trimmed by 7 bases and J by 7 bases, leaving 20 bases between them. The CDR3 DNA reads TGTGCCAGCACCCGGGGGGTTTATTTCATGCAGCCCCAGCATTTT. As protein: CASTRGVYFMQPQHF.

This clonotype has at least ten counts. The chain links TRBV28 to TRBJ2-7; D possibly uses TRBD1 or TRBD2 (5 bases each). This CDR3 has 14 amino acids. Germline V gene sequence: CDR1 MDHEN, CDR2 SYDVKM. The germline V and J ends were trimmed by 7 bases and 3 bases, with 16 bases remaining between them. The CDR3 is CASKLGTGSYEQYF. CDR3 coding DNA: TGTGCCAGCAAACTCGGGACGGGAAGCTACGAGCAGTACTTC.

This clonotype was found many times. The chain carries TRBV5-1 and TRBJ2-7; no clear D. V was clipped by 2 bases and J by 0 bases, with 9 bases between them. The CDR3 extends over 14 amino acids. Germline V gene sequence: CDR1 SGHRS, CDR2 YFSETQ. The CDR3 sequence: CASSLVGPSYEQYF. The DNA of the CDR3 is TGCGCCAGCAGCTTAGTCGGACCCTCCTACGAGCAGTACTTC. Together with reference TRBV5-1 and TRBJ2-7, the CDR3 gives the full variable domain: KAGVTQTPRYLIKTRGQQVTLSCSPISGHRSVSWYQQTPGQGLQFLFEYFSETQRNKGNFPGRFSGRQFSNSRSEMNVSTLELGDSALYLCASSLVGPSYEQYFGPGTRLTVT.

This clonotype was recorded at least ten times. The CDR3: CSAATGTGNIQYF. CDR3 coding DNA: TGCAGTGCTGCCACCGGGACAGGGAACATTCAGTACTTC. The V and J genes are TRBV20-1 and TRBJ2-4; the match to TRBD1 covers 9 bases. Losses at the gene ends were 5 bases for V and 7 bases for J; bases not matched to a gene: 6. The CDR3 has 13 residues. Germline CDR1 DFQATT, CDR2 SNEGSKA (reference sequence).

At least ten counts were recorded for this clonotype. The chain recombines TRBV10-1 with TRBJ2-7; D might be TRBD1 (5 bases). The CDR3 contains 13 residues. V lost 0 bases to trimming and J lost 8 bases, with 11 bases between them. The germline gives CDR1 WNHNN, CDR2 SYGVQD (reference sequence). The CDR3 coding sequence is TGCGCCAGCAGTGAGTCAAGGCAGGGTAAGCAGTACTTC. It translates to CASSESRQGKQYF.

This clonotype was counted many times. The chain has TRBV5-1 and TRBJ1-1; D may be TRBD1 (5 bases). The germline gives CDR1 SGHRS, CDR2 YFSETQ. The CDR3 covers 13 residues. V lost 0 bases, J lost 8 bases, and 11 bases lay in between. In DNA form, the CDR3 reads TGCGCCAGCAGCTTGGGCCGACAGCAGGAAGCTTTCTTT. This encodes CASSLGRQQEAFF.

About this clonotype: This sequence may be a read error, since a much larger clone differs from it by one base. The V call is TRBV6-2 or TRBV6-3, the J call TRBJ1-6; TRBD1 is a possible D gene (6 bases). CDR3 length: 14 residues. The V gene's germline CDR1 is MNHEY and CDR2 SVGEGT. The CDR3 here is CASKTDRLNSPLNF. DNA of the CDR3: TGTGCCAGCAAGACCGACAGGCTAAATTCACCCCTCAACTTT.

Many counts were recorded for this clonotype. This chain uses TRBV7-2 with TRBJ2-3, with D tentatively TRBD2 (6 bases). This CDR3 is 14 amino acids long. CDR1 and CDR2 (germline): SGHTA, FQGNSA. Trimming removed 2 bases from V and 4 bases from J, with 10 bases in between. CDR3 in amino acids: CASSLFTSPDTQYF. The DNA of the CDR3 is TGTGCCAGCAGCTTATTTACTAGCCCAGATACGCAGTATTTT.

This clonotype occurred many times. The chain uses TRBV27 and TRBJ1-3, with D hard to call. The CDR3 is 13 residues long. V was pared by 6 bases and J by 0 bases, with 6 bases between. Germline CDR1 is MNHEY and CDR2 is SMNVEV (reference sequence). The CDR3 nucleotides read TGTGCCAGCAGGGGAATCTCTGGAAACACCATATATTTT. This codes for CASRGISGNTIYF.